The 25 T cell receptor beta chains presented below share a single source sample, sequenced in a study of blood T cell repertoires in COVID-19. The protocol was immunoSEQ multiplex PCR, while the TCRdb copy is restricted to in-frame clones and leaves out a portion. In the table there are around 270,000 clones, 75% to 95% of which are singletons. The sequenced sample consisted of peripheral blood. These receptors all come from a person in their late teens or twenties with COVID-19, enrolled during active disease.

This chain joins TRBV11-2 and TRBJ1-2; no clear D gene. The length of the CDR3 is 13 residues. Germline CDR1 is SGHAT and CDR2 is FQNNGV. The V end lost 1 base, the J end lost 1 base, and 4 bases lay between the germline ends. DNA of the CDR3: TGTGCCAGCAGCTTAGCCAGTAACTATGGCTACACCTTC. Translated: CASSLASNYGYTF.

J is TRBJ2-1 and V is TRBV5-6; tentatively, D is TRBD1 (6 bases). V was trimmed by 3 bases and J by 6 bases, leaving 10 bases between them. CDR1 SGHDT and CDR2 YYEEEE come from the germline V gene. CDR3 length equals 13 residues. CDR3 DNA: TGTGCCAGCAGCTGGGGGCGCCTCAATGAGCAGTTCTTC. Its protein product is CASSWGRLNEQFF.

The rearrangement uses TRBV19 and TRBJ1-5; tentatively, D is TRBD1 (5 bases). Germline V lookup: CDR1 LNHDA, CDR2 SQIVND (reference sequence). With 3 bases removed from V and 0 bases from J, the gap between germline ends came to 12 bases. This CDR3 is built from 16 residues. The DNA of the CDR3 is TGTGCCAGTAGTATCCACAGGTATTATAGCAATCAGCCCCAGCATTTT. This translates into CASSIHRYYSNQPQHF.

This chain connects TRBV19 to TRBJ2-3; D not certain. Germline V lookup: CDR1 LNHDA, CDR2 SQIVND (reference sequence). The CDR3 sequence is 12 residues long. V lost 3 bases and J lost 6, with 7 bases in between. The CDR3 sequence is CASSIPSDTQYF. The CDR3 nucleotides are TGTGCCAGTAGTATCCCCTCTGATACGCAGTATTTT.

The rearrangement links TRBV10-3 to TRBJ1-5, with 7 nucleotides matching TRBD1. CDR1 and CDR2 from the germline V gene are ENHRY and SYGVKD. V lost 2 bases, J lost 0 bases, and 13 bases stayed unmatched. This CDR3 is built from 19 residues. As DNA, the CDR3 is TGTGCCATCAGTGAGAATCCGACAGGGAAGATGATTAGCAATCAGCCCCAGCATTTT. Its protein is CAISENPTGKMISNQPQHF.

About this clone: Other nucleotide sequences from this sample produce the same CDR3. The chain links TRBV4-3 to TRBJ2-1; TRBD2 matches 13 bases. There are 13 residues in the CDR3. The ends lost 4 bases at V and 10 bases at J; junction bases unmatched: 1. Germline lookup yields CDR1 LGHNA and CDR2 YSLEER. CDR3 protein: CASSLLAGGEQFF. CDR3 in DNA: TGCGCCAGCAGCCTACTAGCGGGAGGGGAGCAGTTCTTC.

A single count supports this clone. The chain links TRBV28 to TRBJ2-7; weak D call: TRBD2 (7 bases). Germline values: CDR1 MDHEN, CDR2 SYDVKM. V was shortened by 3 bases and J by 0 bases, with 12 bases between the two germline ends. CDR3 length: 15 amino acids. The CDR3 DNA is TGTGCCAGCAGTTTGGGAGGGGACATCTCCTACGAGCAGTACTTC. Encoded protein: CASSLGGDISYEQYF.

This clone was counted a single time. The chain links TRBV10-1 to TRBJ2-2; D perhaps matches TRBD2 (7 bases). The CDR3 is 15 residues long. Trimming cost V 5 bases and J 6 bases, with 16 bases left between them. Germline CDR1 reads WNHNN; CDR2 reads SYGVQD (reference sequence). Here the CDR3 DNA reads TGCGCCAGCAGTTTTGGAGGAGGGGGGGCCGGGGAGCTGTTTTTT. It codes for CASSFGGGGAGELFF.

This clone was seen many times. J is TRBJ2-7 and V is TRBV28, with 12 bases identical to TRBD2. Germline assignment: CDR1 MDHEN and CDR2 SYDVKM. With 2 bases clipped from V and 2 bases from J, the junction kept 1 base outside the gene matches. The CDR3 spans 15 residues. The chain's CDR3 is CASSLLAGGPYEQYF. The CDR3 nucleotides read TGTGCCAGCAGTTTACTAGCGGGAGGGCCCTACGAGCAGTACTTC. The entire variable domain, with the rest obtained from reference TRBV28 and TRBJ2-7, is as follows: DVKVTQSSRYLVKRTGEKVFLECVQDMDHENMFWYRQDPGLGLRLIYFSYDVKMKEKGDIPEGYSVSREKKERFSLILESASTNQTSMYLCASSLLAGGPYEQYFGPGTRLTVT.

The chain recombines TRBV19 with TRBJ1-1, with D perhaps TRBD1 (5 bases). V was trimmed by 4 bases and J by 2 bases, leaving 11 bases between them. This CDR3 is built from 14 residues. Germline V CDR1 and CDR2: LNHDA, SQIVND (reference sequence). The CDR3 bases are TGTGCCAGTAGTAGTGACAGAGCCAACACTGAAGCTTTCTTT. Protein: CASSSDRANTEAFF.

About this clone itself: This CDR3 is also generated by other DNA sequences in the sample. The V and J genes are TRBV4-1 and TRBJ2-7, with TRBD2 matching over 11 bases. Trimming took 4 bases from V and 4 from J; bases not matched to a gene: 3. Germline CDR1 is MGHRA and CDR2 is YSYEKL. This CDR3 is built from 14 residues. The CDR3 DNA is TGCGCCAGCAGCCCGACTAGCGGGACGTACGAGCAGTACTTC. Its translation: CASSPTSGTYEQYF.

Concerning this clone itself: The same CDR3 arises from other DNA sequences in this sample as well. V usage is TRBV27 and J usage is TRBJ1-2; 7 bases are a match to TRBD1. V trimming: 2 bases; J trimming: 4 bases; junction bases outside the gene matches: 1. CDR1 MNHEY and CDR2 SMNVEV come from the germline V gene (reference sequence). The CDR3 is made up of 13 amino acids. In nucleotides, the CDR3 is TGTGCCAGCAGTTTACAGGGGGGCTATGGCTACACCTTC. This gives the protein CASSLQGGYGYTF.

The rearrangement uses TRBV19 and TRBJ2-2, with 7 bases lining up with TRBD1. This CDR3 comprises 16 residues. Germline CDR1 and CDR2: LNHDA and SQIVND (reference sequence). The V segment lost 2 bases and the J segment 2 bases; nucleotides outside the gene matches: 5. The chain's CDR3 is CASSISGTVNTGELFF. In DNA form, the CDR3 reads TGTGCCAGTAGTATATCCGGGACAGTCAACACCGGGGAGCTGTTTTTT.

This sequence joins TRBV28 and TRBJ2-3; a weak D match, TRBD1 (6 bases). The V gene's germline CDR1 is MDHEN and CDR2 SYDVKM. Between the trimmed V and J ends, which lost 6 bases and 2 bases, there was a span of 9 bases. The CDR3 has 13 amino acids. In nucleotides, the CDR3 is TGTGCCAGCAGAAACAGGGCCACAGATACGCAGTATTTT. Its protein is CASRNRATDTQYF.

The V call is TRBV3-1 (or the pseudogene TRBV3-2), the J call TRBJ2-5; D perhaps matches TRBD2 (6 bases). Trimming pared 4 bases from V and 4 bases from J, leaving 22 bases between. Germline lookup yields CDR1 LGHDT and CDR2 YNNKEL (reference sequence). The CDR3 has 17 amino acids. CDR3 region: CASSLSSSREPRETQYF. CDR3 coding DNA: TGTGCCAGCAGCCTCTCGTCTAGCCGGGAGCCCCGAGAGACCCAGTACTTC.

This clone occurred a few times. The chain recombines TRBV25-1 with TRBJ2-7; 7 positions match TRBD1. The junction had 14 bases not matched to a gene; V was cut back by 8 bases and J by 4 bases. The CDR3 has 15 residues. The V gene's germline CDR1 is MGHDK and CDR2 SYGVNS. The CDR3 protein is CASSGQVGRSYEQYF. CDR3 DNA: TGTGCCAGCTCCGGACAGGTCGGAAGGTCGTACGAGCAGTACTTC.

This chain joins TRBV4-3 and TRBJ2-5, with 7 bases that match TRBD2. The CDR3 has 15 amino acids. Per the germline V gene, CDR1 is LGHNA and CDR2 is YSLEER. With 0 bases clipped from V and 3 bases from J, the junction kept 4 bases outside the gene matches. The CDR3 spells CASSQDIGLEETQYF. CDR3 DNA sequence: TGCGCCAGCAGCCAAGATATTGGACTAGAAGAGACCCAGTACTTC.

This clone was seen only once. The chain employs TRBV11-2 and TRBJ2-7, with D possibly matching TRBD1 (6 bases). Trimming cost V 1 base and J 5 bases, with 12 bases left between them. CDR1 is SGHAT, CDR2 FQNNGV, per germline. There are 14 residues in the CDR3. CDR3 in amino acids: CASSLGRGHNEQYF. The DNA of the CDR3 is TGTGCCAGCAGCTTAGGCAGGGGCCATAACGAGCAGTACTTC.

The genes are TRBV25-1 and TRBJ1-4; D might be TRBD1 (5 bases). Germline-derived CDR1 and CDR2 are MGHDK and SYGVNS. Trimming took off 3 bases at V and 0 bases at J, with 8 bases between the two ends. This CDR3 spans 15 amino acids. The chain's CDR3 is CASSDTGATNEKLFF. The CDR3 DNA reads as TGTGCCAGCAGTGACACAGGAGCAACTAATGAAAAACTGTTTTTT. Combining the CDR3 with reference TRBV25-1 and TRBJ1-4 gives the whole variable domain EADIYQTPRYLVIGTGKKITLECSQTMGHDKMYWYQQDPGMELHLIHYSYGVNSTEKGDLSSESTVSRIRTEHFPLTLESARPSHTSQYLCASSDTGATNEKLFFGSGTQLSVL.

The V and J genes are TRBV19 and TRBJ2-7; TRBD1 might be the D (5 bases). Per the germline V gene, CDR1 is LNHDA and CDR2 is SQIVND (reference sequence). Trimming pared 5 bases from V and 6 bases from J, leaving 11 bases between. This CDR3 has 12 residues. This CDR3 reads CASSQIGVEQYF. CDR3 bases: TGTGCCAGTAGTCAAATAGGGGTCGAGCAGTACTTC.

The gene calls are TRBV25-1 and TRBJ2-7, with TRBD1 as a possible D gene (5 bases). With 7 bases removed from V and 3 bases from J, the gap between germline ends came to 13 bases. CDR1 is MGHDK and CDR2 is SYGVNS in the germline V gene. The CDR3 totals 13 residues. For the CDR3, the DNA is TGTGCCAGCAATAGGGCAGGGTACTACGAGCAGTACTTC. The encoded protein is CASNRAGYYEQYF.

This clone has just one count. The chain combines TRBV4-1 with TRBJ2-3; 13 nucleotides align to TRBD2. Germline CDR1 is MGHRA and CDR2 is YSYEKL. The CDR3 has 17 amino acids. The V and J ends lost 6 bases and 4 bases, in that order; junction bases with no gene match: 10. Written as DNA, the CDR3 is TGCGCCAGCAGTTCCAGACTAGCGGGAGGAGTTCCAGATACGCAGTATTTT. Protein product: CASSSRLAGGVPDTQYF.

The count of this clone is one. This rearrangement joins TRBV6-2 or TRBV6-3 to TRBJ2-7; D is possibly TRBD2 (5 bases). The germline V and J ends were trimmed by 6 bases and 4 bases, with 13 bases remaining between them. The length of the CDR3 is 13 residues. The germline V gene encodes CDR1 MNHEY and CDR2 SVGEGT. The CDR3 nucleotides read TGTGCCAGCAGCCGACGGGGAAGTTACGAGCAGTACTTC. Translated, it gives CASSRRGSYEQYF.

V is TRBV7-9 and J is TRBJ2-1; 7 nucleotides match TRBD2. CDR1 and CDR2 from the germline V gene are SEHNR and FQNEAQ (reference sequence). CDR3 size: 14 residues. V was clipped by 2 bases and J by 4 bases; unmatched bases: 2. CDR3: CASSLTGRYNEQFF. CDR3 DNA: TGTGCCAGCAGCTTAACCGGGAGGTACAATGAGCAGTTCTTC.

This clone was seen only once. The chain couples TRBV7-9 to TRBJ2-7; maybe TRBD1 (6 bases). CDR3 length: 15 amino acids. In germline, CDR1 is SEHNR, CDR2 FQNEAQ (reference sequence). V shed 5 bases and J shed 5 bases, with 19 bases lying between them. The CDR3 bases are TGTGCCAGCAGCATAACAGGGATAAGGACCGACGAGCAGTACTTC. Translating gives CASSITGIRTDEQYF.